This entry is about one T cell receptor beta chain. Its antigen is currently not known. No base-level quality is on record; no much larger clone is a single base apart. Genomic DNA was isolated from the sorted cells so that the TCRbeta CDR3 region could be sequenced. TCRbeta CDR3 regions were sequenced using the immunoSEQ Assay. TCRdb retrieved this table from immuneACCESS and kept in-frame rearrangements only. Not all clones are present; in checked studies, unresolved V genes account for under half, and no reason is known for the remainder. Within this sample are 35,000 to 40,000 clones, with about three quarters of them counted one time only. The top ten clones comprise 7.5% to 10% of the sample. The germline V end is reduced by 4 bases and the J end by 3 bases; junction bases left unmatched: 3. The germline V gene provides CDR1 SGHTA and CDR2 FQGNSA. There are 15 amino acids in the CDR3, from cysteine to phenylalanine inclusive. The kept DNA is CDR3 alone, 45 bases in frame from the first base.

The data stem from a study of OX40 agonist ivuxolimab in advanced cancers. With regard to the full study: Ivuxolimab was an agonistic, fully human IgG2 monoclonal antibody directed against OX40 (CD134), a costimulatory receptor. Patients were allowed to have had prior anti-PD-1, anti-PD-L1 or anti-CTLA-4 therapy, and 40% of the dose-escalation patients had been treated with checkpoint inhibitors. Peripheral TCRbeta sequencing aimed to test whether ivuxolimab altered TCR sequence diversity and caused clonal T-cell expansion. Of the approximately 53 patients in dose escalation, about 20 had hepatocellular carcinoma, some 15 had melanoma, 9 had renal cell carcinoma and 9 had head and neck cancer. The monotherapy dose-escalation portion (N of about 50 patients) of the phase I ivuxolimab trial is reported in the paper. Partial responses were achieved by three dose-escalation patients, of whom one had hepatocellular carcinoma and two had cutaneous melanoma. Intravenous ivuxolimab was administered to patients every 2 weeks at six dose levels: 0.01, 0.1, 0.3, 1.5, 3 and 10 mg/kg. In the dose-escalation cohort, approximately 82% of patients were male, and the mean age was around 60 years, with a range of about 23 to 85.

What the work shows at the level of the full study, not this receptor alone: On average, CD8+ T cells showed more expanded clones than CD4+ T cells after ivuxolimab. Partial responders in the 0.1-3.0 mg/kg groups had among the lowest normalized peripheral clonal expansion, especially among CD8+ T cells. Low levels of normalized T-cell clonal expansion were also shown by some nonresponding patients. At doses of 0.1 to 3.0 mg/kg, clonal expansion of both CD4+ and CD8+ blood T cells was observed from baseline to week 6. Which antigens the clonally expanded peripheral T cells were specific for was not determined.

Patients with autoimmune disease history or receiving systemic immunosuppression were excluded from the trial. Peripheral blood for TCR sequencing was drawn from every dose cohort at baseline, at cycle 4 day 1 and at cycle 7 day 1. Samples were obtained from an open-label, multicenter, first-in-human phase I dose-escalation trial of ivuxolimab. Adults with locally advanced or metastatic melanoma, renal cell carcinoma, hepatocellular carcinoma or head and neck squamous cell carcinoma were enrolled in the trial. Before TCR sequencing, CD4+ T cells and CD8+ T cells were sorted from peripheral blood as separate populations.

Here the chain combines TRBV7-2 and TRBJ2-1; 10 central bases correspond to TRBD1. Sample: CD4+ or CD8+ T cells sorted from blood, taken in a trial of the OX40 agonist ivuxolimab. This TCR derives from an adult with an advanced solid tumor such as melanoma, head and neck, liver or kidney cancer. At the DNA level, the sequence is TGTGCCAGCAGCTCCAGGACAGGGGGCTACAATGAGCAGTTCTTC. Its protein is CASSSRTGGYNEQFF.